These 3 T cell receptor beta chains originate from one sample sequenced in a study of blood T cell repertoires in COVID-19. The repertoire was sequenced with immunoSEQ multiplex PCR; TCRdb's copy has only in-frame clones and lacks some. In the table there are 150,000 to 200,000 clones, 87% of which are singletons. Sequences were obtained from peripheral blood. These receptors came from a woman in her seventies with COVID-19, enrolled during active disease.

The chain uses TRBV2 and TRBJ2-7, with 7 bases fitting TRBD1. Trimming took 7 bases from V and 2 from J; bases not matched to a gene: 8. CDR1 is SNHLY and CDR2 is FYNNEI in the germline V gene. CDR3 length equals 14 residues. For the CDR3, the DNA is TGTGCCAGCAATCTGGACAGGTACACCTACGAGCAGTACTTC. Translated, it gives CASNLDRYTYEQYF.

The chain couples TRBV19 to TRBJ2-2; 8 bases are a match to TRBD1. This CDR3 has 16 residues. The V and J ends lost 5 bases and 5 bases, in that order; junction bases with no gene match: 10. Per the germline V gene, CDR1 is LNHDA and CDR2 is SQIVND (reference sequence). The CDR3 DNA follows: TGTGCCAGTAGTCCCCGGACAGGGTTTTGGACCGGGGAGCTGTTTTTT. It translates to CASSPRTGFWTGELFF.

This clone appeared a few times. The chain is built from TRBV21-1 and TRBJ2-7; the table calls TRBD1, which could not be checked here. TRBV21-1 is a pseudogene segment. This CDR3 region has 16 residues. The CDR3 is CASSKALGQGIYEQYF. Written as DNA, the CDR3 is TGTGCCAGCAGCAAAGCTTTGGGACAGGGAATCTACGAGCAGTACTTC.